This T cell receptor (beta chain) appears in the sequencing data of a study of T-cell reconstitution after alpha-beta-depleted transplantation in children. Unique molecular identifiers were incorporated into the prepared TCRbeta library. Each CDR3 protein is one row after TCRdb ran MiXCR on the PCR reads. The sample lists 280,000 or so distinct CDR3 sequences, roughly 11% occurring once. General study results and limits: Reports say that about two months after transplant, the alpha-beta T cells came out of several hundred graft clones that had expanded. Newly produced T cells mostly accounted for T-cell counts and diversity one year post-transplant. Some patients owed their high day-60 TCRbeta diversity to surviving recipient T cells and thymic progenitors.

Ten or more counts support this clonotype. Its antigen remains unidentified. Sequencing was performed on peripheral blood, taken 180 days after TCRalphabeta/CD19-depleted stem cell transplant. The TCR comes from a male patient under 10 years old who had a stem cell transplant for chronic granulomatous disease, so the T cells may come from the graft donor.

CDR3 residues: CAWSLRETQYF. The CDR3 nucleotides read TGTGCCTGGAGTCTCCGGGAGACCCAGTACTTC. The J gene is TRBJ2-5, the V gene TRBV30; D remains ambiguous. Germline loops: CDR1 GTSNPN, CDR2 SVGIG (reference sequence). This CDR3 spans 11 amino acids. V lost 2 bases to trimming and J lost 5 bases, with 6 bases between them.